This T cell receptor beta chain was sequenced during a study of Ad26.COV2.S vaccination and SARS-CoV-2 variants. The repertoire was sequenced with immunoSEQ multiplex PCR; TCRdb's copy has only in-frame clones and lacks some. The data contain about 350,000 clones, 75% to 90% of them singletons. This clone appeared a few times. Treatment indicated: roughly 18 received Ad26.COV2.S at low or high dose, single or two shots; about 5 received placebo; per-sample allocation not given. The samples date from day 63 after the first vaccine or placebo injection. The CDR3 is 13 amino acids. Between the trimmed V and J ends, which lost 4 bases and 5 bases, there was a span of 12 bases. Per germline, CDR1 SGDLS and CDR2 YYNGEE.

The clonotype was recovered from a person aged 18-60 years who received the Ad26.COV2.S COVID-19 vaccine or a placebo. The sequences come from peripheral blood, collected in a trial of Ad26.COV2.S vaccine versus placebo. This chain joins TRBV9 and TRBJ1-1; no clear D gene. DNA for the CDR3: TGTGCCAGCAGCCTCCCTCCGCGGACTGAAGCTTTCTTT. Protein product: CASSLPPRTEAFF.